The sequence of this T cell receptor (beta chain) was determined in a study of CD8 T cells in Susac syndrome. V lost 3 bases, J lost 1 base, and 8 bases lay in between. This CDR3 is 14 amino acids long. Reverse transcription of roughly 0.45 to 1 ug RNA was performed with random hexamers. A single record per CDR3 protein comes from TCRdb applying MiXCR to the immunoSEQ multiplex PCR reads. The sample holds some 160,000 distinct CDR3 sequences; approximately 95% are singletons and the top ten take around 0.15%. Relapsing-remitting disease, either stable or active, was present in the multiple sclerosis controls, who were treatment-naive patients. Both CD4+ and CD8+ T cells were negatively isolated, and TEMRA cells underwent FACS enrichment.

The sequence came from a human donor with multiple sclerosis. Material: CD8+ T cells from PBMCs. This chain connects TRBV12-3 or TRBV12-4 to TRBJ2-3, with a possible D match to TRBD2 (5 bases). CDR3 sequence: CASSFVGGTDTQYF. In DNA form, the CDR3 reads TGTGCCAGCAGTTTTGTGGGAGGCACAGATACGCAGTATTTT.